The 20 T cell receptor beta chains in this list originate from one sample, sequenced in a study of blood T cell repertoires in COVID-19. Data came from immunoSEQ multiplex PCR; TCRdb stores just in-frame clones and leaves some out. The table lists hundreds of thousands of clones, over 75% of them singletons, with roughly 1% in the top ten. Sequencing was carried out using PBMCs or T cells enriched from blood (not recorded which). These receptors came from a man younger than 35 who had recovered from COVID-19.

This clone occurred once. The rearrangement uses TRBV5-1 and TRBJ2-1; TRBD1 agrees at 7 bases. The CDR3 spans 15 residues. The J segment lost 6 bases and the V segment lost 0 bases, leaving 6 bases of the junction unmatched. Per germline, CDR1 SGHRS and CDR2 YFSETQ. CDR3 in DNA: TGCGCCAGCAGCTTGGGCAGGGGGTACGGCAATGAGCAGTTCTTC. This codes for CASSLGRGYGNEQFF.

This chain links TRBV2 with TRBJ1-4; a weak D match, TRBD1 (6 bases). The CDR3 runs 14 residues. Germline CDR1 reads SNHLY; CDR2 reads FYNNEI. Trimming left V 9 bases short and J 5 bases short, with 16 bases between. The CDR3 is CASSDGRGNEKLFF. The CDR3 DNA sequence: TGTGCCAGTTCCGATGGGAGGGGGAATGAAAAACTGTTTTTT.

V and J are TRBV6-1 and TRBJ1-2, with D perhaps matching TRBD1 (6 bases). Germline CDR1 reads MNHNS; CDR2 reads SASEGT. The V gene lost 3 bases and the J gene lost 4 bases, with 12 bases spanning the gap. The CDR3 totals 14 residues. The CDR3 DNA follows: TGTGCCAGCAGTGAGGACAGCGTTAGCTATGGCTACACCTTC. Amino acid sequence: CASSEDSVSYGYTF.

This clone has more than one count but fewer than ten. The chain uses TRBV4-1 and TRBJ2-2; no definite D call. V was trimmed by 0 bases and J by 5 bases, leaving 10 bases between them. The CDR3 contains 15 residues. From germline, CDR1 is MGHRA and CDR2 YSYEKL. CDR3 loop: CASSQETLLTGELFF. Written as DNA, the CDR3 is TGCGCCAGCAGCCAAGAAACTTTACTTACCGGGGAGCTGTTTTTT.

V is TRBV4-1 and J is TRBJ2-5; 7 nucleotides match TRBD1. V shed 3 bases, J shed 1 base, and the junction held 8 bases outside the gene matches. The CDR3 is 16 residues long. CDR1 MGHRA and CDR2 YSYEKL come from the germline V gene. CDR3 nucleotides: TGCGCCAGCAGCCACTACGTAGGACAGGCCCAAGAGACCCAGTACTTC. This encodes CASSHYVGQAQETQYF.

This sequence joins TRBV11-3 and TRBJ2-1; TRBD2 matches 9 bases. The CDR3 spans 16 residues. Germline V gene sequence: CDR1 SGHNT, CDR2 YENEEA. The V segment lost 4 bases and the J segment 0 bases; nucleotides outside the gene matches: 4. The CDR3 DNA sequence: TGTGCCAGCAGCTCACAGCGGGGGGCCTCCTACAATGAGCAGTTCTTC. This codes for CASSSQRGASYNEQFF.

The chain joins TRBV6-5 to TRBJ2-2; 7 bases map to TRBD2. The CDR3 runs 14 residues. The junction had 5 bases not matched to a gene; V was cut back by 10 bases and J by 0 bases. Germline assignment: CDR1 MNHEY and CDR2 SVGAGI. The DNA for the CDR3 is TGTGCCACGGGGGGTTACGCGAACACCGGGGAGCTGTTTTTT. Its protein product is CATGGYANTGELFF.

This sequence joins TRBV30 and TRBJ1-1, with TRBD1 identical over 8 bases. In germline, CDR1 is GTSNPN, CDR2 SVGIG (reference sequence). The CDR3 is made up of 12 amino acids. Trimming at V came to 3 bases and at J to 5 bases, leaving 2 bases not matched to a gene. CDR3 nucleotide sequence: TGTGCCTGGAGCCGACAGGGGACTGAAGCTTTCTTT. As protein: CAWSRQGTEAFF.

This clone has more than one count but fewer than ten. This chain connects TRBV2 to TRBJ2-7, with D perhaps TRBD2 (5 bases). The germline V and J ends were trimmed by 3 bases and 7 bases, with 19 bases remaining between them. The V gene's germline CDR1 is SNHLY and CDR2 FYNNEI. This CDR3 comprises 15 residues. The CDR3 loop is CASSERASRNKEQYF. The CDR3 nucleotides are TGTGCCAGCAGTGAGAGGGCCAGCCGGAATAAAGAGCAGTACTTC.

The chain has TRBV21-1 and TRBJ2-7; the D segment call TRBD2 is taken from the table without a DNA check. TRBV21-1 constitutes a pseudogene. This CDR3 comprises 15 residues. CDR3 in amino acids: CASSPRAGAKNEQYF. The CDR3 bases are TGTGCCAGCAGCCCACGGGCGGGAGCTAAAAACGAGCAGTACTTC.

The V and J genes are TRBV29-1 and TRBJ2-3; no definite D call. CDR3 length: 12 amino acids. CDR1 is SQVTM and CDR2 is ANQGSEA in the germline V gene. Trimming shortened V by 6 bases and J by 4 bases, and 11 bases separated the two germline ends. CDR3 in DNA: TGCAGCGTCAGACATTCGGCAGATACGCAGTATTTT. Its translation: CSVRHSADTQYF.

The chain joins TRBV4-1 to TRBJ1-1, with 7 bases lining up with TRBD1. The CDR3 has 15 amino acids. After removal of 6 bases from V and 0 bases from J, the junction contained 7 bases not matched to a gene. CDR1 and CDR2 from the germline V gene are MGHRA and YSYEKL. CDR3 sequence: CASRKIGQVNTEAFF. The CDR3 coding sequence is TGCGCCAGCAGAAAAATTGGACAGGTGAACACTGAAGCTTTCTTT.

The chain joins TRBV19 to TRBJ2-1, with D perhaps matching TRBD2 (7 bases). V was clipped by 9 bases and J by 4 bases, with 25 bases between them. Germline lookup yields CDR1 LNHDA and CDR2 SQIVND (reference sequence). This CDR3 region has 17 residues. The CDR3 nucleotides read TGTGCCAGCCACGGACAGAGGTGGGGGGGAAGTTACAATGAGCAGTTCTTC. Its protein is CASHGQRWGGSYNEQFF. The full variable domain, its missing parts supplied by reference TRBV19 and TRBJ2-1, is DGGITQSPKYLFRKEGQNVTLSCEQNLNHDAMYWYRQDPGQGLRLIYYSQIVNDFQKGDIAEGYSVSREKKESFPLTVTSAQKNPTAFYLCASHGQRWGGSYNEQFFGPGTRLTVL.

This chain joins TRBV5-4 and TRBJ1-2; D is perhaps TRBD1 (6 bases). CDR1 is SGHNT, CDR2 YYREEE, per germline (reference sequence). The CDR3 covers 15 residues. Between the trimmed V and J ends, which lost 4 bases and 0 bases, there was a span of 13 bases. This CDR3 is CASSPLDRTNYGYTF. In DNA, the CDR3 is TGTGCCAGCAGCCCACTGGACAGAACTAACTATGGCTACACCTTC.

CDR3 region: CASSISAGQGGELFF. Written as DNA, the CDR3 is TGTGCCAGTAGTATTAGCGCCGGACAGGGCGGGGAGCTGTTTTTT. J is TRBJ2-2 and V is TRBV19; 8 nucleotides match TRBD1. This CDR3 contains 15 residues. Germline V gene lookup returns CDR1 LNHDA and CDR2 SQIVND (reference sequence). The V segment lost 3 bases and the J segment 7 bases; nucleotides outside the gene matches: 7.

The rearrangement links TRBV9 to TRBJ1-1; D remains ambiguous. Germline-derived CDR1 and CDR2 are SGDLS and YYNGEE. CDR3 size: 14 residues. The germline V and J ends were trimmed by 4 bases and 0 bases, with 10 bases remaining between them. The CDR3 DNA is TGTGCCAGCAGCCCCTGGGCCCTGAACACTGAAGCTTTCTTT. The encoded protein is CASSPWALNTEAFF.

This rearrangement joins TRBV5-8 to TRBJ2-4; 7 bases fit TRBD1. Per the germline V gene, CDR1 is SGHTS and CDR2 is YDEGEE. The CDR3 totals 13 residues. The ends lost 4 bases at V and 6 bases at J; junction bases unmatched: 4. The CDR3 nucleotides are TGTGCCAGCAGCGCCGACAGGGTAAACATTCAGTACTTC. Its protein product is CASSADRVNIQYF. Together with reference TRBV5-8 and TRBJ2-4, the CDR3 gives the full variable domain: EAGVTQSPTHLIKTRGQQATLRCSPISGHTSVYWYQQALGLGLQFLLWYDEGEERNRGNFPPRFSGRQFPNYSSELNVNALELEDSALYLCASSADRVNIQYFGAGTRLSVL.

The chain is built from TRBV20-1 and TRBJ2-1, with 10 bases lining up with TRBD2. The CDR3 is 11 residues long. Germline CDR1 and CDR2: DFQATT and SNEGSKA (reference sequence). The CDR3 bases are TGCAGATGGACTAGCGGCAATGAGCAGTTCTTC. Its protein is CRWTSGNEQFF.

The chain combines TRBV21-1 with TRBJ2-7; the table gives TRBD2 as D, unverified against the DNA. TRBV21-1 is marked as a pseudogene. The CDR3 consists of 14 residues. The CDR3 region has the DNA TGTGCCAGCACCCACCAGGGAGGAGGCTACGAGCAGTACTTC. Protein product: CASTHQGGGYEQYF.

This rearrangement joins TRBV12-5 to TRBJ1-6; possibly TRBD1 for D (5 bases). Trimming took off 9 bases at V and 10 bases at J, with 13 bases between the two ends. From germline, CDR1 is LGHNT and CDR2 FRNRAP. The length of the CDR3 is 12 residues. The CDR3 loop reads CARSVGGSPLHF. The CDR3 nucleotides are TGTGCTAGATCAGTCGGGGGATCACCCCTCCACTTT.